A single T cell receptor beta chain is shown here with its context. Its antigen is still unknown. The sample originates from a study of T cell responses to AZD1222 COVID-19 vaccine. Broader study findings: Nearly half of the spike-specific TCRs reportedly recognize variant regions that carry no mutations. Only a handful of AZD1222 recipients were seropositive at baseline.

Here immunoSEQ multiplex PCR was the method, and the copy in TCRdb shows in-frame clones only, minus some. Counted here are 130,000 to 150,000 clones, about 86% occurring once; the ten biggest clones make up 5% to 5.5%. The sequence came from an adult who received the AZD1222 COVID-19 vaccine. Here the sequenced sample was peripheral blood, taken 28 days after the second AZD1222 dose.

This CDR3 reads CASSPRLATDLTDTQYF. CDR3 sequence (DNA): TGTGCCAGCAGTCCCCGACTAGCGACCGACCTCACAGATACGCAGTATTTT. The rearrangement joins TRBV27 to TRBJ2-3, with 8 bases matching TRBD2. The CDR3 consists of 17 residues. Losses at the gene ends were 5 bases for V and 2 bases for J; bases not matched to a gene: 12. Germline CDR1 MNHEY, CDR2 SMNVEV (reference sequence).